Described below is a single T cell receptor beta chain sequence and its context. Other DNA variants within this sample encode the same CDR3. The repertoire was sequenced with immunoSEQ multiplex PCR; TCRdb's copy has only in-frame clones and lacks some. The sample contains more than 200,000 clones, around 86% of which appear only once. V lost 0 bases to trimming and J lost 5 bases, with 8 bases between them. The CDR3 spans 14 residues. Germline-derived CDR1 and CDR2 are SGHRS and YFSETQ. This specimen comes from a study of blood T cell repertoires in COVID-19. Turning to the study itself: Acute-phase and convalescent COVID-19 samples originated in the United States, Italy and Spain.

The TCR was taken from a woman between 55 and 75 years old with COVID-19, enrolled during active disease. The rearrangement joins TRBV5-1 to TRBJ2-2; D may be TRBD1 (6 bases). The sample was peripheral blood. The CDR3 DNA is TGCGCCAGCAGCTTGGCGGGACAAACCGGGGAGCTGTTTTTT. As protein: CASSLAGQTGELFF.